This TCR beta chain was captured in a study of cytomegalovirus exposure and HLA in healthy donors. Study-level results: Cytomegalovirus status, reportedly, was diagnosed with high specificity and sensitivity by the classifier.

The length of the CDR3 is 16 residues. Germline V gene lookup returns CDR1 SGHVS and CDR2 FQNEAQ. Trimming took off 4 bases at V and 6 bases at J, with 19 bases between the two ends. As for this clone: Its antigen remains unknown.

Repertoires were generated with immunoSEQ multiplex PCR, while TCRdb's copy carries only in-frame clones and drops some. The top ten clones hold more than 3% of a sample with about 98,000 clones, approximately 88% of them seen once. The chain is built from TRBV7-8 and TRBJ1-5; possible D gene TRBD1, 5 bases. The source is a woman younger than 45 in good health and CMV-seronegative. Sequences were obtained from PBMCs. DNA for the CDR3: TGTGCCAGCAGCTCGGGCCTAAGGGGCGGAAGTCAGCCCCAGCATTTT. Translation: CASSSGLRGGSQPQHF.